Listed below are T cell receptor beta chains from one sample, sequenced in a study of tumor-infiltrating lymphocytes in oesophageal squamous cell carcinoma. TCRdb re-called the PCR reads with MiXCR, one entry per CDR3 protein. Counted here are 18,000 or so distinct CDR3 sequences, 42% occurring once; the ten biggest clones make up approximately 18%. Sequencing was done on a sample of normal esophageal tissue next to the tumor. The receptors come from a female donor with esophageal squamous cell carcinoma. The CDR3 runs from the conserved cysteine through the conserved F or W. The D gene is left open where the match is weak.

NA	TRBV6-1	TRBJ2-3	CASSYNGIAGTQYF
NA	TRBV12-3/TRBV12-4	TRBJ2-7	CASSFQGMNTGELYF
NA	TRBV6-1	TRBJ2-1	CASSEAVSYNEQFF
NA	TRBV6-2/TRBV6-3	TRBJ2-1	CASSLDGGRYNEQFF
NA	TRBV7-5	TRBJ2-5	CISVPAAYSAGGGLEQFF
NA	TRBV7-9	TRBJ2-7	CASSLDNNYEQYF
TRBD1	TRBV5-5	TRBJ1-2	CASSSTGLNYGYTF
NA	TRBV11-2	NA	CASSLMIQGWGETQYF
TRBD1	TRBV7-2	TRBJ1-5	CASSFDGQGFYQPQHF
NA	TRBV11-2	TRBJ1-6	CASSPSGAGYNSPLHF
TRBD1	TRBV6-6	NA	CASSYPRDRVDEQYF
TRBD1	TRBV4-1	TRBJ2-6	CASGDRGSGANVLTF
TRBD2	TRBV11-2	TRBJ2-7	CASSFSGRASYNEQYF
TRBD1	TRBV2	TRBJ1-1	CASSRSGGAFF